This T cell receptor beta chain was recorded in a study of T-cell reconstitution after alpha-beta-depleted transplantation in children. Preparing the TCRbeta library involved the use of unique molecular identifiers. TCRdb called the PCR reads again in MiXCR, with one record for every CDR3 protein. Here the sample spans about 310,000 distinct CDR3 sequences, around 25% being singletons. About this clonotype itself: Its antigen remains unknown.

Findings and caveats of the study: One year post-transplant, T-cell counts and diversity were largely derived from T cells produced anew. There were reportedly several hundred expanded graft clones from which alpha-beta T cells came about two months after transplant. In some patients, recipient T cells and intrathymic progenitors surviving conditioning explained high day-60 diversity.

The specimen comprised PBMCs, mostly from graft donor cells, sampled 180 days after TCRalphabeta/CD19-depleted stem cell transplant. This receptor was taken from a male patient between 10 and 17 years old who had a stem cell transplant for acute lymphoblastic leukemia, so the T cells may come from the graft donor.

The DNA of the CDR3 is TGCAGCGTTGATTCCGGGCCCAGCTCCTACGAGCAGTACTTC. The encoded protein is CSVDSGPSSYEQYF. This rearrangement joins TRBV29-1 to TRBJ2-7; D is unclear. Trimming shortened V by 3 bases and J by 0 bases, and 12 bases separated the two germline ends. Germline CDR1 reads SQVTM; CDR2 reads ANQGSEA. This CDR3 contains 14 residues.